The TCR beta chain described here comes from a study of molecular identifiers for immune sequencing clone quantification. Study-wide results and caveats: Effector cells kept over 98% of their molecules in clones above 20 RNA copies, while naive cells kept under 1% there. Reports indicate spiked Jurkat TCR RNA from one cell could be found among about a million naive cells.

Naive CD8 sequencing libraries were generated from approximately 20,000 to 980,000 sorted cells, with 10%, 30% or 50% RNA as input. In the case of this clonotype: No antigen is known for it.

V was trimmed by 5 bases and J by 0 bases, leaving 23 bases between them. Germline CDR1 reads SGHTA; CDR2 reads FQGNSA. The CDR3 runs 20 residues. Preparation of the bulk TCR libraries relied on previously described methods and listed TCR primers. Via MiXCR, TCRdb re-called the PCR reads, giving one row per CDR3 protein. The profile shows over 100,000 distinct CDR3 sequences, about 35% of them singletons. This TCR came from a human donor in good health. Some libraries in this study had Jurkat cell RNA spiked in. The chain employs TRBV7-2 and TRBJ1-6; D is undetermined. Sequences were obtained from naive CD8+ T cells from blood, with Jurkat cell RNA spiked in. Documented subset: FACS-sorted CD8+CD4-CCR7+CD45RA+ naive T cells. DNA of the CDR3: TGTGCCAGCAGCCCAAGATACAGAAGGTACCCCCGCTCCTATAATTCACCCCTCCACTTT. Translated, it gives CASSPRYRRYPRSYNSPLHF.